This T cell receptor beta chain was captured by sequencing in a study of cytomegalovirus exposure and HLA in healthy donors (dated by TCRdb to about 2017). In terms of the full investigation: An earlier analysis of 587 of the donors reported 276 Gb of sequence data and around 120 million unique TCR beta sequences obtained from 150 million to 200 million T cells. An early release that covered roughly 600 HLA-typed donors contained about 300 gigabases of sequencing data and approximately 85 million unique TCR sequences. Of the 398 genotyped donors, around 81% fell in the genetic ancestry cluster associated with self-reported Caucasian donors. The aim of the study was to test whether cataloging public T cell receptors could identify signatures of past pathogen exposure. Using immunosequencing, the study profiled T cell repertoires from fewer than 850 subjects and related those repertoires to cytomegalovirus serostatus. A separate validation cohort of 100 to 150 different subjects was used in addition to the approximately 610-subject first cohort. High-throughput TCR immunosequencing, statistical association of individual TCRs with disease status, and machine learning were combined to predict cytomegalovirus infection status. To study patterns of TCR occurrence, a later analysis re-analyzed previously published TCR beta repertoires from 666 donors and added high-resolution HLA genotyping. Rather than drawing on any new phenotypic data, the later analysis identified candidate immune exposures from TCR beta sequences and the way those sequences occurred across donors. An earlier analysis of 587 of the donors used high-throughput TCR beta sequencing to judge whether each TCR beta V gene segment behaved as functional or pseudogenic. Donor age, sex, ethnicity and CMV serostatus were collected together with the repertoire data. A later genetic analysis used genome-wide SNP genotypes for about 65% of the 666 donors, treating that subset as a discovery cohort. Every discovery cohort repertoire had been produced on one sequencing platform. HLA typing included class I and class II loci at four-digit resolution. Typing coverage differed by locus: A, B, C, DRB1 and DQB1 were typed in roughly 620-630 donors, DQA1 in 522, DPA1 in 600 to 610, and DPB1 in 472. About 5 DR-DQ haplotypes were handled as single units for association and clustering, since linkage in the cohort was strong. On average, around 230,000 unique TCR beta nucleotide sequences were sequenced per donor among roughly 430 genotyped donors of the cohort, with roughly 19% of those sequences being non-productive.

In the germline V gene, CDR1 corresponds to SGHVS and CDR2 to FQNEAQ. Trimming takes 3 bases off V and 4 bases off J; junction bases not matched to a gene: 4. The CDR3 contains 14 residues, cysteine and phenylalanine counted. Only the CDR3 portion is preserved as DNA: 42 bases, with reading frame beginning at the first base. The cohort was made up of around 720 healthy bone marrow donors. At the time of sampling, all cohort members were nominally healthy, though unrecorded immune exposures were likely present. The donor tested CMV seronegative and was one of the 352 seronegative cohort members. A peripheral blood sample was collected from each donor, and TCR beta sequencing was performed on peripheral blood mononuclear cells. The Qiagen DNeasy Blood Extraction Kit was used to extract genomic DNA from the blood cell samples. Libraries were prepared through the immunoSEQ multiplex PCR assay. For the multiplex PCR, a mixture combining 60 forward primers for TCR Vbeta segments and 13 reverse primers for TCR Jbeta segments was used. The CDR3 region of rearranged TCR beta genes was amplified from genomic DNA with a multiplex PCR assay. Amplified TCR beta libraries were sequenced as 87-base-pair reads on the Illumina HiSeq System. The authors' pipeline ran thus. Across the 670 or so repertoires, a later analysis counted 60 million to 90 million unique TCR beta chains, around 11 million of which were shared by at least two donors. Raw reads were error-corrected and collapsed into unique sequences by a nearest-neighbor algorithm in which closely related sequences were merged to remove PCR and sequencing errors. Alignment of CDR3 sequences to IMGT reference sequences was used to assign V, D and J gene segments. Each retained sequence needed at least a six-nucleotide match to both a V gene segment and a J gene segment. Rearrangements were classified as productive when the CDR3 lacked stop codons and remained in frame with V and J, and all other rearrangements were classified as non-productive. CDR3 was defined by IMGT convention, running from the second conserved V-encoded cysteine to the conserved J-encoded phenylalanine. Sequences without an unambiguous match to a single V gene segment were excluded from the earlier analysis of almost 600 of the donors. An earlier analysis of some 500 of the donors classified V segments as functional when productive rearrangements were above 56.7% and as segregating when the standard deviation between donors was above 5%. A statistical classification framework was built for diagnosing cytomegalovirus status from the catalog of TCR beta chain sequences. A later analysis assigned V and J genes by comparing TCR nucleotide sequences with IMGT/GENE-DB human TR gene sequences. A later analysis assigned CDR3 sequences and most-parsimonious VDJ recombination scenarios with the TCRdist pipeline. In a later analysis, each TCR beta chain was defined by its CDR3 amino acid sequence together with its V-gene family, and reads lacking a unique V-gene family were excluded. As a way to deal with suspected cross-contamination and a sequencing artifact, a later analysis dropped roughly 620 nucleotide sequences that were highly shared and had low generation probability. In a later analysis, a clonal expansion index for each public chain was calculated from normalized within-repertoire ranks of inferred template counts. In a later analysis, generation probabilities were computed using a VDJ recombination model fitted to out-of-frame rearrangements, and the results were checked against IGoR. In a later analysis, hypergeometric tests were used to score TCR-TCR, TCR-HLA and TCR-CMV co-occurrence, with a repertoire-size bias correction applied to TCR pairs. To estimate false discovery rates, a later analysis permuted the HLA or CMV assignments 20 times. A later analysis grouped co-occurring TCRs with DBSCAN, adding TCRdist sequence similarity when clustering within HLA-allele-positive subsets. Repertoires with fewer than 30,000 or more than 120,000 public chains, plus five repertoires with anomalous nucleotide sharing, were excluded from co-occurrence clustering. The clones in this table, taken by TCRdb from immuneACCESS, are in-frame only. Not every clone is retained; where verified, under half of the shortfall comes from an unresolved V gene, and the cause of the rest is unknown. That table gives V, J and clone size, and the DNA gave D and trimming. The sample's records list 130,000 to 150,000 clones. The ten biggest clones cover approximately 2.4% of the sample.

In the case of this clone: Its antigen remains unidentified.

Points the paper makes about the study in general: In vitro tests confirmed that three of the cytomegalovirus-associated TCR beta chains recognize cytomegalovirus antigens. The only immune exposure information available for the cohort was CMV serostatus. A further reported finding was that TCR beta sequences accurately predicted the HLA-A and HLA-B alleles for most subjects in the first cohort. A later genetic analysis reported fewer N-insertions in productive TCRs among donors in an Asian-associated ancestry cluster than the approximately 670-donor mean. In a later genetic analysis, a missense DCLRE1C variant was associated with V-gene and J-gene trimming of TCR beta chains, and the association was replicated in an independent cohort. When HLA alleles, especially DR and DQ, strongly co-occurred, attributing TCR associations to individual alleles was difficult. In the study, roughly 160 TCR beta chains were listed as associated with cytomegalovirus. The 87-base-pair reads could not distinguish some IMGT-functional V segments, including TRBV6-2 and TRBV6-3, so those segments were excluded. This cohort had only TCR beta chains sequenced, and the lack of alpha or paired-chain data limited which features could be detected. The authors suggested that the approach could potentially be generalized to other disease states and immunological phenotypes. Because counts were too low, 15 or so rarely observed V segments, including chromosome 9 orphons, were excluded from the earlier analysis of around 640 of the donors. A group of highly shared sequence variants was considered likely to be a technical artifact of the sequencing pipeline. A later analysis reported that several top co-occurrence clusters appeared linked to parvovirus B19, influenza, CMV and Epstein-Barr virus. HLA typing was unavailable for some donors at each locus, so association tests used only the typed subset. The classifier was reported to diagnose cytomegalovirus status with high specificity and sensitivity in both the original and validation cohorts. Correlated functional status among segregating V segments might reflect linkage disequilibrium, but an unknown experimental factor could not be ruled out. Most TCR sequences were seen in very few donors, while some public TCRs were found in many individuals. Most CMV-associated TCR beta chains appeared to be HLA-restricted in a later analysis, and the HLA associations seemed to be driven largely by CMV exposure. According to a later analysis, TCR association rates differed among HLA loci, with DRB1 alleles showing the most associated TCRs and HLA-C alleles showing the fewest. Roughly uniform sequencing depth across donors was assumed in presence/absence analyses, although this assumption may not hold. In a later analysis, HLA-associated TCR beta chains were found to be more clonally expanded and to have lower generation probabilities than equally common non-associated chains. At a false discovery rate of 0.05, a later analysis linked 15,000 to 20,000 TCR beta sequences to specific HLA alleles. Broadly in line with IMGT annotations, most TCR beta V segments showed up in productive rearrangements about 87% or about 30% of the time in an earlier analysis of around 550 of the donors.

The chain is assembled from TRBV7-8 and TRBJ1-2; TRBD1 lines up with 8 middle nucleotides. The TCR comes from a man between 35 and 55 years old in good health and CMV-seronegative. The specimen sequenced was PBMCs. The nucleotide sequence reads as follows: TGTGCCAGCAGCTTCCGGACAGGGACCTATGGCTACACCTTC. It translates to CASSFRTGTYGYTF.